This TCR beta chain was documented in a study of shared clonotypes between healthy human individuals. Study-wide background: Donor ages ranged 18 to 49 years: two women, a few men.

Germline V gene sequence: CDR1 SGHRS, CDR2 YFSETQ. The CDR3 extends over 16 amino acids. V lost 0 bases and J lost 3, with 12 bases in between. Sequencing was performed with immunoSEQ multiplex PCR; in TCRdb, only in-frame clones are kept and a portion is missing. The table lists millions of clones, roughly 95% of them singletons. Study results and caveats: What naive subsets generally showed was a larger estimated richness than memory subsets showed. The study found approximately 5% of naive CD4 clonotypes shared across a handful of donors.

Turning to this clone: Antigen unknown.

Naive CD8 cells lacked CD45RO and underwent positive selection for CCR7, leaving out terminally differentiated effector memory CD45RA+ cells. Input material: naive CD8+ T cells sorted from blood. The chain links TRBV5-1 to TRBJ2-2, with a weak D call TRBD1 (5 bases). The clonotype originates from a man between 18 and 35 years old in good health. In nucleotides, the CDR3 is TGCGCCAGCAGCTTGGACCAGGGCCGCGACACCGGGGAGCTGTTTTTT. Encoded protein: CASSLDQGRDTGELFF. Drawing the rest from reference TRBV5-1 and TRBJ2-2, the complete variable domain is KAGVTQTPRYLIKTRGQQVTLSCSPISGHRSVSWYQQTPGQGLQFLFEYFSETQRNKGNFPGRFSGRQFSNSRSEMNVSTLELGDSALYLCASSLDQGRDTGELFFGEGSRLTVL.